This T cell receptor (beta chain) came from a study of cytomegalovirus exposure and HLA in healthy donors. PCR involved 60 Vbeta and 13 Jbeta primers. Method: immunoSEQ multiplex PCR; TCRdb's copy keeps in-frame clones and lacks some. The sample lists 240,000 or so clones, 82% occurring once. This CDR3 has 14 amino acids. The V segment lost 7 bases and the J segment 4 bases; nucleotides outside the gene matches: 8. Germline V gene sequence: CDR1 LNHDA, CDR2 SQIVND (reference sequence). The source of this sequence is a woman aged 40 to 49 in good health and CMV-seropositive. Sequencing was done on a sample of PBMCs. The V gene is TRBV19, the J gene TRBJ1-1, with 8 bases lining up with TRBD1. CDR3 loop: CASTTGAGSTEAFF. The DNA for the CDR3 is TGTGCCAGTACGACAGGGGCGGGGAGCACTGAAGCTTTCTTT.